The clone carrying this TCR beta chain has a single count. What it recognizes is unknown. Clones were read by immunoSEQ multiplex PCR, and TCRdb kept only the in-frame ones, dropping some. Among around 340,000 clones listed, around 89% were seen once. Sample treatment: some 20 received Ad26.COV2.S at low or high dose, single or two shots; about 5 received placebo; per-sample allocation not given. It was on day 63 after the first vaccine or placebo injection that samples were taken. This specimen belongs to a study of Ad26.COV2.S vaccination and SARS-CoV-2 variants. On the study more broadly: The vaccine Ad26.COV2.S was put into the muscle once, or twice with 56 days between.

The study's findings and limits: Substantial response breadth was reportedly seen for spike-specific CD8+ and CD4+ T cells after vaccination.

Trimming shortened V by 1 base and J by 8 bases, and 9 bases separated the two germline ends. The CDR3 is 14 amino acids. Looked up from germline, CDR1 is LGHDT and CDR2 is YNNKEL (reference sequence). The rearrangement uses TRBV3-1 (or the pseudogene TRBV3-2) and TRBJ1-6; D may be TRBD1 (5 bases). Material: peripheral blood, obtained in a trial of Ad26.COV2.S vaccine versus placebo. The TCR comes from a person aged 18-60 years who received the Ad26.COV2.S COVID-19 vaccine or a placebo. This chain's CDR3 is CASSQAVRDSPLHF. The CDR3 nucleotides read TGTGCCAGCAGCCAAGCTGTCAGGGATTCACCCCTCCACTTT.